This is a list of T cell receptor beta chains from one sample in a study of T cell responses to AZD1222 COVID-19 vaccine. Only in-frame clones appear in the TCRdb table, and some are missing; sequencing was by immunoSEQ multiplex PCR. This repertoire shows about 120,000 clones, approximately 88% found once; its top ten account for roughly 5.4%. The input for sequencing was peripheral blood, taken on day 0 of AZD1222 vaccination. The source is an adult in good health. Both conserved end residues are part of each CDR3. D genes are given only for firm matches. The size field is filled for only some rows; it gives once, few, many or a size class.

clone_size	j_call	v_call	d_call	cdr3_nt	cdr3_aa
NA	TRBJ2-3	TRBV6-1	TRBD1	TGTGCCAGCAGTGAATTGGCAGGGGGCGGTTTAGATACGCAGTATTTT	CASSELAGGGLDTQYF
NA	TRBJ1-1	TRBV10-1	NA	TGCGCCAGCAGTGAGCGGCACACTGAAGCTTTCTTT	CASSERHTEAFF
NA	TRBJ1-6	TRBV2	TRBD1	TGTGCCAGGGGGACAGACCTTAATTCACCCCTCCACTTT	CARGTDLNSPLHF
NA	TRBJ2-5	TRBV5-4	TRBD2	TGTGCCAGCAGCTTGGTGCCGGGACTAGCGGTACAAGAGACCCAGTACTTC	CASSLVPGLAVQETQYF
NA	TRBJ1-4	TRBV6-5	NA	TGTGCCAGCAGTCCTGGGAGAGAAAAACTGTTTTTT	CASSPGREKLFF
NA	TRBJ1-4	TRBV7-2	NA	TGTGCCAGCAGCTTAGTAGTGGGATTGGGTGAAAAACTGTTTTTT	CASSLVVGLGEKLFF
NA	TRBJ1-2	TRBV19	NA	TGTGCCAGTAGTATACGAGCTAACTATGGCTACACCTTC	CASSIRANYGYTF
NA	TRBJ1-4	TRBV20-1	NA	TGCAGTGCTTCCCGGGCCTCCTGGCTGTTTTTT	CSASRASWLFF
NA	TRBJ1-3	TRBV6-5	TRBD1	TGTGCCAGCAGTTCGGACAGGATCTATGGAAACACCATATATTTT	CASSSDRIYGNTIYF
NA	TRBJ2-7	TRBV28	TRBD2	TGTGCCAGCAGTTTGGGGGGGGTCGAGCAGTACTTC	CASSLGGVEQYF
NA	TRBJ1-5	TRBV19	NA	TGTGCCAGTAGTATTGCAGACCATCAGCCCCAGCATTTT	CASSIADHQPQHF
NA	TRBJ2-5	TRBV2	TRBD2	TGTGCCAGCAGTGTCGTTAGTGGTACTAGCGGGGGCCTTGGGGAAGGGACCCAGTACTTC	CASSVVSGTSGGLGEGTQYF
NA	TRBJ1-2	TRBV6-5	NA	TGTGCCAGCAATTACGGAGGGGACTATGGCTACACCTTC	CASNYGGDYGYTF
once	TRBJ1-4	TRBV5-1	NA	TGCGCCAGCAGCCGAGGGGGAACTGAAAAACTGTTTTTT	CASSRGGTEKLFF
NA	TRBJ2-3	TRBV11-2	TRBD1	TGTGCCAGCAGCTTAATACAGGGGGCAGATACGCAGTATTTT	CASSLIQGADTQYF
NA	TRBJ2-7	TRBV29-1	TRBD2	TGCAGCGTTGATTTAGGGACTAGCGGGAGCTACGAGCAGTACTTC	CSVDLGTSGSYEQYF
NA	TRBJ1-1	TRBV6-1	NA	TGTGCCAGCAGTGAAGCTCAGGGACGGGTGAACACTGAAGCTTTCTTT	CASSEAQGRVNTEAFF
NA	TRBJ2-3	TRBV5-1	TRBD1	TGCGCCAGCAGCTTGGGGAGGGGGACAGGGGTCGAAGATACGCAGTATTTT	CASSLGRGTGVEDTQYF
few	TRBJ1-6	TRBV5-4	NA	TGTGCCAGCAGCTTGGTAGGTGGAGGACAAGGTAATTCACCCCTCCACTTT	CASSLVGGGQGNSPLHF
NA	TRBJ1-4	TRBV5-1	NA	TGCGCCAGCATGGCAGGGCCCGCAACTAATGAAAAACTGTTTTTT	CASMAGPATNEKLFF
few	TRBJ1-1	TRBV2	TRBD1	TGTGCCAGCATGTCGGACAGGGACACTGAAGCTTTCTTT	CASMSDRDTEAFF
once	TRBJ1-4	TRBV28	NA	TGTGCCAGCATTGGGGGCCCAACTAATGAAAAACTGTTTTTT	CASIGGPTNEKLFF
once	TRBJ2-3	TRBV19	TRBD2	TGTGCCAGTAGTCTAGCGGGGGTCACAGATACGCAGTATTTT	CASSLAGVTDTQYF
NA	TRBJ2-7	TRBV5-8	NA	TGTGCCAGCAGCTTGTTTAAGTCAGTGGACTTC	CASSLFKSVDF
NA	TRBJ1-6	TRBV3-1/TRBV3-2	NA	TGTGCCAGCAGCCGGGGTGGGGTCAGTTATTCACCCCTCCACTTT	CASSRGGVSYSPLHF
NA	TRBJ1-1	TRBV18	TRBD1	TGTGCCAGCTCACCAGTGTTGTCGGGACAGGGGGGTTCGTTCGGGACTGAAGCTTTCTTT	CASSPVLSGQGGSFGTEAFF
NA	TRBJ1-1	TRBV11-2	NA	TGTGCCAGCAGCATCGGGCATTCTGAAGCTTTCTTT	CASSIGHSEAFF
few	TRBJ1-1	TRBV19	NA	TGTGCCAGTAGCCTTGACAGGATGAACACTGAAGCTTTCTTT	CASSLDRMNTEAFF
NA	TRBJ1-1	TRBV18	TRBD1	TGTGCCAGCTCACCCGGGACAGGGGGTATGAACACTGAAGCTTTCTTT	CASSPGTGGMNTEAFF
NA	TRBJ1-2	TRBV4-1	TRBD1	TGCGCCAGCAGCCAAGATCCGGACAGGGGGTATGGCTACACCTTC	CASSQDPDRGYGYTF
once	TRBJ2-6	TRBV6-1	NA	TGTGCCAGCAGTGAATCTCGACGGCTCTCTGGGGCCAACGTCCTGACTTTC	CASSESRRLSGANVLTF
NA	TRBJ2-1	TRBV6-5	TRBD2	TGTGCCAGCAGTACTAGCGGGGCCTACAATGAGCAGTTCTTC	CASSTSGAYNEQFF
NA	TRBJ2-3	TRBV10-3	NA	TGTGCCATCGGGACCGCGGATACGCAGTATTTT	CAIGTADTQYF
NA	TRBJ2-2	TRBV29-1	TRBD1	TGCAGCGTTGGCCGTGGGACAGGGGGGAACACCGGGGAGCTGTTTTTT	CSVGRGTGGNTGELFF
NA	TRBJ1-1	TRBV30	TRBD1	TGTGCCTGGAGTACAGGGGGCTATACTGAAGCTTTCTTT	CAWSTGGYTEAFF
NA	TRBJ1-4	TRBV7-2	TRBD1	TGTGCCAGCAGCCTCGTACAGGGGGCGAAACTGTTTTTT	CASSLVQGAKLFF
NA	TRBJ1-1	TRBV4-1	TRBD1	TGCGCCAGCAGACCCCAAACAGGGGTGAACACTGAAGCTTTCTTT	CASRPQTGVNTEAFF
NA	TRBJ2-5	TRBV18	TRBD1	TGTGCCAGCTCACAGGCGACAGGGGGCCTTGAGACCCAGTACTTC	CASSQATGGLETQYF
NA	TRBJ2-2	TRBV4-1	NA	TGCGCCAGCAGCCAATCAGGGTGGAACACCGGGGAGCTGTTTTTT	CASSQSGWNTGELFF
once	TRBJ1-2	TRBV7-9	NA	TGTGCCAGCAGCTTGGGGGCCTCTGGCTACACCTTC	CASSLGASGYTF
NA	TRBJ2-5	TRBV24-1	TRBD1	TGTGCCACCTCAGGGGGCGGGGAGACCCAGTACTTC	CATSGGGETQYF